A single sample gave rise to the 20 T cell receptor beta chains below, sequenced in a study of response to subunit inactivated influenza vaccine. TCRdb re-analysed the RT-PCR reads in MiXCR, keeping a single row per CDR3 protein. The sample lists approximately 570,000 distinct CDR3 sequences; 7.6% were seen once. Material: PBMCs from blood, obtained about 24 months after vaccination. These receptors were collected from a man between 50 and 75 years old who received an inactivated influenza vaccine.

This clonotype was counted ten times or more. The gene calls are TRBV6-5 and TRBJ2-3; D may be TRBD1 or TRBD2 (5 bases each). Germline values: CDR1 MNHEY, CDR2 SVGAGI. This CDR3 has 16 residues. V was shortened by 0 bases and J by 0 bases, with 10 bases between the two germline ends. CDR3 protein: CASSYSSWGSTDTQYF. The CDR3 DNA sequence: TGTGCCAGCAGTTACTCGTCTTGGGGGAGCACAGATACGCAGTATTTT.

This clonotype was counted ten times or more. Here the CDR3 reads CASIRNTEAFF. In DNA form, the CDR3 reads TGTGCCAGCATTAGGAACACTGAAGCTTTCTTT. V and J are TRBV6-5 and TRBJ1-1; D ambiguous. The germline V gene encodes CDR1 MNHEY and CDR2 SVGAGI. This CDR3 has 11 amino acids. The germline V and J ends were trimmed by 7 bases and 1 base, with 4 bases remaining between them.

In its sample, this clonotype was seen many times. The rearrangement uses TRBV5-4 and TRBJ1-2; 9 bases fit TRBD1. This CDR3 has 14 residues. Germline loops: CDR1 SGHNT, CDR2 YYREEE (reference sequence). J gave up 5 bases and V 1 base, and 3 bases lay outside the gene matches. In nucleotides, the CDR3 is TGTGCCAGCAGCTTGTTACAGGGGGCATATGGCTACACCTTC. Its translation: CASSLLQGAYGYTF.

This clonotype appeared a few times. The chain has TRBV10-3 and TRBJ2-3; 11 bases line up with TRBD2. Trimming took 7 bases from V and 3 from J; bases not matched to a gene: 9. Germline CDR1 reads ENHRY; CDR2 reads SYGVKD. The CDR3 is 16 amino acids. CDR3 in amino acids: CAINPGLAGGTDTQYF. The CDR3 DNA sequence: TGTGCCATCAACCCAGGCCTAGCGGGAGGTACAGATACGCAGTATTTT.

This clonotype was counted ten times or more. V gene TRBV7-2 combines with J gene TRBJ2-7, with D tentatively TRBD2 (6 bases). The CDR3 is 13 residues long. The germline V and J ends were trimmed by 1 base and 7 bases, with 11 bases remaining between them. From germline, CDR1 is SGHTA and CDR2 FQGNSA. The CDR3 region has the DNA TGTGCCAGCAGCTTAGTCCGGGAGCAGGAGCAGTACTTC. Residues: CASSLVREQEQYF.

The chain uses TRBV7-6 and TRBJ2-1; D is possibly TRBD2 (6 bases). V dropped 1 base and J dropped 4 bases, with 14 bases sitting between them. The CDR3 is 16 amino acids. Per germline, CDR1 SGHVS and CDR2 FNYEAQ. The CDR3, as DNA: TGTGCCAGCAGCTTAGAGGCTAGCGAAATTTACAATGAGCAGTTCTTC. This encodes CASSLEASEIYNEQFF. Complete variable domain (other parts from reference TRBV7-6 and TRBJ2-1): GAGVSQSPRYKVTKRGQDVALRCDPISGHVSLYWYRQALGQGPEFLTYFNYEAQQDKSGLPNDRFSAERPEGSISTLTIQRTEQRDSAMYRCASSLEASEIYNEQFFGPGTRLTVL.

This clonotype was recorded many times. This rearrangement joins TRBV20-1 to TRBJ2-2; tentatively, D is TRBD1 (5 bases). Germline values: CDR1 DFQATT, CDR2 SNEGSKA (reference sequence). This CDR3 region has 12 residues. V lost 6 bases to trimming and J lost 5 bases, with 10 bases between them. The CDR3 loop is CSAPTETGELFF. For the CDR3, the DNA is TGCAGTGCCCCGACAGAAACCGGGGAGCTGTTTTTT.

This clonotype was recorded at least ten times. The gene calls are TRBV7-3 and TRBJ1-1, with a possible D match to TRBD1 (5 bases). This CDR3 is 13 amino acids long. V was cut by 5 bases and J by 1 base, with 8 bases left in between. Per the germline V gene, CDR1 is SGHTA and CDR2 is FQGTGA. The CDR3 sequence is CASSEDRNTEAFF. DNA for the CDR3: TGTGCCAGCAGCGAAGACAGGAACACTGAAGCTTTCTTT.

The table lists this clonotype with many counts. This sequence joins TRBV5-1 and TRBJ2-7; TRBD1 agrees at 8 bases. Unmatched junction bases numbered 18, after V lost 4 bases and J lost 9 bases. Germline CDR1 SGHRS, CDR2 YFSETQ. CDR3 length: 16 amino acids. The DNA of the CDR3 is TGCGCCAGCAGCGTAGGGACAGGCTCCAACCCGACCGGGCAGTACTTC. As protein: CASSVGTGSNPTGQYF.

This clonotype occurred a few times. The CDR3 DNA reads as TGTGCCAGCAGCTTCCCCCAAGATACGCAGTATTTT. This encodes CASSFPQDTQYF. The V call is TRBV28, the J call TRBJ2-3; D is undetermined. V was trimmed by 6 bases and J by 5 bases, leaving 9 bases between them. This CDR3 has 12 residues. Germline V gives CDR1 MDHEN, CDR2 SYDVKM. Looking up the rest from reference TRBV28 and TRBJ2-3 gives the full variable domain: DVKVTQSSRYLVKRTGEKVFLECVQDMDHENMFWYRQDPGLGLRLIYFSYDVKMKEKGDIPEGYSVSREKKERFSLILESASTNQTSMYLCASSFPQDTQYFGPGTRLTVL.

To note about this clonotype: Mismatch with germline at one junction end may stem from a read error. This sequence joins TRBV4-1 and TRBJ1-2; maybe TRBD1 (5 bases). The CDR3 has 14 residues. Germline V CDR1 and CDR2: MGHRA, YSYEKL. CDR3 protein: CASTYPGRTNGYTF. CDR3 DNA sequence: TGCGCCAGCACTTACCCAGGGAGAACGAATGGTTACACCTTC.

This clonotype was detected a few times. The chain employs TRBV12-3 or TRBV12-4 and TRBJ2-5; D might be TRBD1 (7 bases). V was trimmed by 7 bases and J by 4 bases, leaving 13 bases between them. This CDR3 has 13 amino acids. CDR3 bases: TGTGCCAGCACCCAGGGGGGAGGAGAGACCCAGTACTTC. Its translation: CASTQGGGETQYF.

The V and J genes are TRBV6-1 and TRBJ1-4; TRBD1 matches at 9 bases. This CDR3 is built from 15 residues. CDR1 MNHNS and CDR2 SASEGT come from the germline V gene. With V trimmed by 6 bases and J by 4 bases, 6 bases remained unmatched. The chain's CDR3 is CASRSRTGVNEKLFF. CDR3 coding DNA: TGTGCCAGCAGATCCAGGACAGGGGTTAATGAAAAACTGTTTTTT.

This chain links TRBV10-3 with TRBJ2-6; D might be TRBD1 (6 bases). CDR3 length: 14 residues. V lost 5 bases, J lost 1 base, and 6 bases lay in between. Germline CDR1 reads ENHRY; CDR2 reads SYGVKD. CDR3 sequence (DNA): TGTGCCATCAGTACAGGGTCTGGGGCCAACGTCCTGACTTTC. It specifies CAISTGSGANVLTF.

This clonotype was observed at least ten times. This chain connects TRBV20-1 to TRBJ2-1, with 9 bases matching TRBD2. Germline loops: CDR1 DFQATT, CDR2 SNEGSKA (reference sequence). V dropped 4 bases and J dropped 8; count of bases not matched to a gene: 12. CDR3 length: 15 residues. DNA of the CDR3: TGCAGTGCTAACCAGGTAGCGGGAGTGATTGATGAGCAGTTCTTC. As protein: CSANQVAGVIDEQFF.

The CDR3 is CSARRRGHFYEQYF. CDR3 coding DNA: TGCAGTGCTAGAAGGAGGGGGCACTTTTACGAGCAGTACTTC. V gene TRBV20-1 combines with J gene TRBJ2-7; the D gene is possibly TRBD1 (7 bases). Germline loops: CDR1 DFQATT, CDR2 SNEGSKA (reference sequence). V was clipped by 2 bases and J by 4 bases, with 15 bases between them. The CDR3 has 14 residues.

This clonotype was counted between two and nine times. This chain links TRBV25-1 with TRBJ2-5, with 8 bases lining up with TRBD1. This CDR3 contains 15 residues. The V segment lost 3 bases and the J segment 2 bases; nucleotides outside the gene matches: 5. Germline V CDR1 and CDR2: MGHDK, SYGVNS. The CDR3 nucleotides read TGTGCCAGCAGTGAGGGACAGGCACTTCAAGAGACCCAGTACTTC. Protein: CASSEGQALQETQYF.

The chain recombines TRBV7-6 with TRBJ2-1; 8 bases match TRBD1. The CDR3 is 11 residues long. Germline V gene lookup returns CDR1 SGHVS and CDR2 FNYEAQ. CDR3 in DNA: TGTGCGCTGGGCAGGGGGCTTGAGCAGTTCTTC. Encoded protein: CALGRGLEQFF.

The V call is TRBV3-1, the J call TRBJ1-2; D not resolved. Trimming pared 0 bases from V and 4 bases from J, leaving 15 bases between. Germline CDR1 LGHDT, CDR2 YNNKEL (reference sequence). The length of the CDR3 is 16 residues. The CDR3 DNA follows: TGTGCCAGCAGCCAAGACCGACGGGAAAGGAGCTATGGCTACACCTTC. Encoded protein: CASSQDRRERSYGYTF.

The rearrangement joins TRBV2 to TRBJ2-3, with TRBD2 matching 12 bases. The CDR3 is 15 amino acids. Germline CDR1 SNHLY, CDR2 FYNNEI. J was trimmed by 4 bases and V by 6 bases; bases with no gene match: 5. This CDR3 reads CASRRLAGAADTQYF. CDR3 bases: TGTGCCAGCAGACGACTAGCGGGAGCCGCAGATACGCAGTATTTT.